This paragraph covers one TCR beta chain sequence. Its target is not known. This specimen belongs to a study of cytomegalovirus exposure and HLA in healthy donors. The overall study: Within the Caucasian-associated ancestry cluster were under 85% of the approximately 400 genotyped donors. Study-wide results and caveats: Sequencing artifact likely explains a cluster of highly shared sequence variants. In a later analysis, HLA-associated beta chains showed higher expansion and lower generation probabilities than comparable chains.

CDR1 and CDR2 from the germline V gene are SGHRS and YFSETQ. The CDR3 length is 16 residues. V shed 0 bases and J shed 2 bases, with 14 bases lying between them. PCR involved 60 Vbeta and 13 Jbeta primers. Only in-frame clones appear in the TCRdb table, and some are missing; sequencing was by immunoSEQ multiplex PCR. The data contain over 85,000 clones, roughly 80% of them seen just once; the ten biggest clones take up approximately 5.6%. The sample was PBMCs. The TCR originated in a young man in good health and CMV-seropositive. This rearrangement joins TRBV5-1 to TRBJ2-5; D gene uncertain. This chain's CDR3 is CASSLEPAKSQETQYF. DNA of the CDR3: TGCGCCAGCAGCTTGGAGCCCGCGAAATCACAAGAGACCCAGTACTTC.